The 21 T cell receptor beta chains below were found in one sample sequenced in a study of CD8+ T cells in alopecia areata. Described treatment: oral pan-JAK inhibitor, 5-10 mg twice daily. RNA extraction was followed by reverse transcription into cDNA, which acted as the sequencing template. Profiling relied on immunoSEQ multiplex PCR, and the TCRdb table lists in-frame clones only, not all of them. The data contain approximately 200,000 clones, less than 50% of them seen just once; the ten biggest clones take up about 2.6%. Sequencing was performed on CD4+ T cells sorted from blood, taken at roughly week 38, from a patient treated with tofacitinib. These receptors came from a human donor with alopecia areata.

The V call is TRBV5-1, the J call TRBJ2-5; D unresolved. This CDR3 comprises 16 residues. Germline values: CDR1 SGHRS, CDR2 YFSETQ. Trimming took 0 bases from V and 1 from J, leaving 13 bases between them. This CDR3 is CASSLVATGIQETQYF. For the CDR3, the DNA is TGCGCCAGCAGCTTGGTTGCGACCGGAATCCAAGAGACCCAGTACTTC.

This chain connects TRBV29-1 to TRBJ2-1; 14 positions agree with TRBD2. Germline V gene data show CDR1 as SQVTM and CDR2 as ANQGSEA. This CDR3 is built from 14 residues. With 5 bases clipped from V and 10 bases from J, the junction kept 7 bases outside the gene matches. CDR3 sequence reads: CSVRLAGGRGEQFF. CDR3 bases: TGCAGCGTTAGACTAGCGGGAGGGCGCGGGGAGCAGTTCTTC.

The J gene is TRBJ2-7, the V gene TRBV14, with TRBD1 matching 7 bases. Germline values: CDR1 SGHDN, CDR2 FVKESK. CDR3 length: 15 amino acids. V was pared by 0 bases and J by 6 bases, with 8 bases of the junction left unmatched. Here the CDR3 DNA reads TGTGCCAGCAGCCAAGACCGACAGGGAAGAGGCGAGCAGTACTTC. Protein product: CASSQDRQGRGEQYF.

The chain joins TRBV30 to TRBJ2-4; 8 bases match TRBD2. Germline-derived CDR1 and CDR2 are GTSNPN and SVGIG (reference sequence). V shed 8 bases and J 0 bases; nucleotides not matched to a gene: 6. The CDR3 covers 14 residues. The CDR3 DNA reads TGTGCCCAAACTAGCGGCGTAGCCAAAAACATTCAGTACTTC. Translated, it gives CAQTSGVAKNIQYF.

V is TRBV5-6 and J is TRBJ2-7, with a weak D call TRBD2 (6 bases). Trimming cost V 0 bases and J 6 bases, with 13 bases left between them. The CDR3 is 14 amino acids. CDR1 is SGHDT, CDR2 YYEEEE, per germline. CDR3 amino acids: CASSLDSGSGEQYF. CDR3 nucleotides: TGTGCCAGCAGCTTGGACAGCGGGTCAGGCGAGCAGTACTTC.

This chain joins TRBV7-6 and TRBJ2-7; 7 bases are shared with TRBD1. The CDR3 spans 14 residues. Losses at the gene ends were 4 bases for V and 2 bases for J; bases not matched to a gene: 5. Germline assignment: CDR1 SGHVS and CDR2 FNYEAQ. CDR3: CASSSHRGPYEQYF. The CDR3 DNA follows: TGTGCCAGCAGCTCACACAGGGGCCCCTACGAGCAGTACTTC.

The chain joins TRBV30 to TRBJ1-2; D is unresolved. Germline V gene lookup returns CDR1 GTSNPN and CDR2 SVGIG (reference sequence). This CDR3 region has 16 residues. Trimming left V 0 bases short and J 8 bases short, with 22 bases between. CDR3 DNA sequence: TGTGCCTGGAGTGTACTCCGTCGGGCCGACCCCTACGGCTACACCTTC. Translated, it gives CAWSVLRRADPYGYTF.

In its sample, this clone was seen many times. The rearrangement joins TRBV2 to TRBJ2-7; TRBD2 aligns across 10 bases. The trim removed 6 bases at V and 4 bases at J, leaving 9 bases unmatched. The CDR3 runs to 15 residues. CDR1 SNHLY and CDR2 FYNNEI come from the germline V gene. CDR3 sequence reads: CASRPTSGKLYEQYF. CDR3 nucleotides: TGTGCCAGCAGGCCTACTAGCGGGAAGCTTTACGAGCAGTACTTC.

The J gene is TRBJ1-3, the V gene TRBV7-2, with a weak D call TRBD1 (6 bases). V lost 4 bases, J lost 0 bases, and 10 bases lay in between. CDR3 length: 15 amino acids. The V gene's germline CDR1 is SGHTA and CDR2 FQGNSA. The CDR3 protein is CASSSDRNSGNTIYF. CDR3 nucleotides: TGTGCCAGCAGCTCGGACAGAAACTCTGGAAACACCATATATTTT. Filled out from reference TRBV7-2 and TRBJ1-3, the complete variable domain reads GAGVSQSPSNKVTEKGKDVELRCDPISGHTALYWYRQSLGQGLEFLIYFQGNSAPDKSGLPSDRFSAERTGGSVSTLTIQRTQQEDSAVYLCASSSDRNSGNTIYFGEGSWLTVV.

This clone has a handful of counts. This rearrangement joins TRBV29-1 to TRBJ2-6; D ambiguous. Germline lookup yields CDR1 SQVTM and CDR2 ANQGSEA. This CDR3 is built from 13 residues. With 3 bases removed from V and 3 bases from J, the gap between germline ends came to 6 bases. This CDR3 is CSVESGGANVLTF. The CDR3 coding sequence is TGCAGCGTTGAGTCGGGTGGGGCCAACGTCCTGACTTTC. Together with reference TRBV29-1 and TRBJ2-6, the CDR3 gives the full variable domain: SAVISQKPSRDICQRGTSLTIQCQVDSQVTMMFWYRQQPGQSLTLIATANQGSEATYESGFVIDKFPISRPNLTFSTLTVSNMSPEDSSIYLCSVESGGANVLTFGAGSRLTVL.

The gene calls are TRBV29-1 and TRBJ2-2; TRBD2 agrees at 8 bases. Trimming cost V 7 bases and J 5 bases; bases outside gene matches: 15. The germline V gene encodes CDR1 SQVTM and CDR2 ANQGSEA. The CDR3 covers 16 residues. Here the CDR3 DNA reads TGCAGCGGCCTGAAACCGGGTAGCGGGACGACCGGGGAGCTGTTTTTT. Translated: CSGLKPGSGTTGELFF.

This clone was observed a few times. V and J are TRBV30 and TRBJ1-2; D remains unclear. The CDR3 spans 15 residues. Per germline, CDR1 GTSNPN and CDR2 SVGIG (reference sequence). V dropped 0 bases and J dropped 0 bases, with 11 bases sitting between them. CDR3 coding DNA: TGTGCCTGGAGTGTACGCCGCTATACTAACTATGGCTACACCTTC. It yields the protein CAWSVRRYTNYGYTF.

This clone showed up just a few times. V and J are TRBV7-2 and TRBJ2-5; D call uncertain. The CDR3 has 14 residues. Trimming removed 0 bases from V and 3 bases from J, with 8 bases in between. Per the germline V gene, CDR1 is SGHTA and CDR2 is FQGNSA. The CDR3 sequence is CASSLAGIKETQYF. CDR3 DNA: TGTGCCAGCAGCTTAGCGGGTATAAAAGAGACCCAGTACTTC.

V gene TRBV15 combines with J gene TRBJ2-7, with 7 bases lining up with TRBD2. This CDR3 region has 17 residues. Germline V gene data show CDR1 as LNHNV and CDR2 as YYDKDF (reference sequence). Trimming at V came to 2 bases and at J to 0 bases, leaving 10 bases not matched to a gene. The DNA for the CDR3 is TGTGCCACCAGCAGAACGGTGGGGGGGATGAGCTCCTACGAGCAGTACTTC. This translates into CATSRTVGGMSSYEQYF.

J is TRBJ1-2 and V is TRBV5-1; D gene uncertain. The ends were cut back, 4 bases at V and 5 bases at J, with 21 bases in the middle. Germline V gene lookup returns CDR1 SGHRS and CDR2 YFSETQ. This CDR3 is built from 16 residues. The CDR3 loop reads CASSPHVRETNYGYTF. The CDR3 DNA reads TGCGCCAGCAGCCCCCACGTTCGGGAGACCAATTATGGCTACACCTTC.

This clone was counted once. V and J are TRBV27 and TRBJ1-1, with D possibly TRBD1 on 5 matching bases. The CDR3 extends over 11 amino acids. V lost 4 bases to trimming and J lost 8 bases, with 8 bases between them. Germline V CDR1 and CDR2: MNHEY, SMNVEV (reference sequence). The CDR3 sequence is CASSSRTEAFF. For the CDR3, the DNA is TGTGCCAGCAGTTCCAGGACAGAAGCTTTCTTT.

Many counts were recorded for this clone. This chain uses TRBV5-1 with TRBJ2-5; 11 bases line up with TRBD2. Per the germline V gene, CDR1 is SGHRS and CDR2 is YFSETQ. The CDR3 has 15 residues. The V and J ends lost 1 base and 5 bases, in that order; junction bases with no gene match: 4. The chain's CDR3 is CASSLTSGSGETQYF. The CDR3 bases are TGCGCCAGCAGCTTGACTAGCGGGAGTGGTGAGACCCAGTACTTC.

V is TRBV14 and J is TRBJ2-2, with D possibly called TRBD1 or TRBD2 (5 bases each). Germline lookup yields CDR1 SGHDN and CDR2 FVKESK. V shed 4 bases and J shed 6 bases, with 9 bases lying between them. This CDR3 is 13 amino acids long. CDR3 DNA: TGTGCCAGCAGCCGGGGGTCAGCCGGGGAGCTGTTTTTT. Amino acids: CASSRGSAGELFF.

As to this clone: The sample has other DNA sequences that encode this CDR3 too. This chain joins TRBV4-3 and TRBJ2-7; 8 bases are a match to TRBD2. After removal of 3 bases from V and 4 bases from J, the junction contained 5 bases not matched to a gene. CDR1 is LGHNA and CDR2 is YSLEER in the germline V gene. The CDR3 loop spans 14 amino acids. The CDR3 spells CASSQGLGPYEQYF. In DNA, the CDR3 is TGCGCCAGCAGCCAGGGACTAGGCCCGTACGAGCAGTACTTC.

This clone was detected only a few times. For the CDR3, the DNA is TGTGCCAGCAGCTTAAGTTCAGGGCTACCAGTCCCATCTGGCGAGCAGTACTTC. Its protein is CASSLSSGLPVPSGEQYF. This chain uses TRBV7-3 with TRBJ2-7; a weak D match, TRBD1 (5 bases). Germline V gene lookup returns CDR1 SGHTA and CDR2 FQGTGA. V lost 1 base and J 6 bases, leaving 25 bases between the germline ends. The CDR3 totals 18 residues.

A few counts support this clone. The chain links TRBV30 to TRBJ1-4; D call uncertain. V lost 5 bases and J 7 bases, leaving 14 bases between the germline ends. Germline CDR1 is GTSNPN and CDR2 is SVGIG (reference sequence). CDR3 size: 13 residues. This CDR3 reads CAWLAEMSEKLFF. The CDR3 DNA reads as TGTGCCTGGTTGGCGGAGATGTCTGAAAAACTGTTTTTT.